This T cell receptor (beta chain) was sequenced for a study of CD8+ T cells in alopecia areata. As for the study in general: Those patients who were treated received oral tofacitinib, which was given at 5 to 10 mg twice daily for moderate-to-severe alopecia areata. The study, taken as a whole, reports: Patients shared TCRs less clearly than mice did, possibly for HLA-related reasons. Treatment with tofacitinib significantly lowered scalp clonality and reduced expanded CD8+ clones among the top 100.

In each case, RNA was isolated and then reverse transcribed into cDNA as the sequencing template. Using immunoSEQ multiplex PCR, the repertoire was profiled, and TCRdb retains in-frame clones only, with some absent. The sample comprises about 180,000 clones, about 53% of which are singletons, and 10% to 13% rests with the top ten. With respect to this clone: Its antigen remains unidentified.

The treatment: oral pan-JAK inhibitor, 5-10 mg twice daily. The V and J ends lost 3 bases and 3 bases respectively, with 9 bases between them. The V gene's germline CDR1 is SGHAT and CDR2 FQNNGV. The CDR3 length is 13 residues. The rearrangement uses TRBV11-2 and TRBJ2-7; D is possibly TRBD1 (5 bases). This receptor was identified in a human donor with alopecia areata. This sample comprised CD8+ T cells sorted from blood, obtained at week 24, from a patient treated with tofacitinib. CDR3 residues: CASSLTANYEQYF. The CDR3, as DNA: TGTGCCAGCAGCTTGACAGCTAACTACGAGCAGTACTTC.